This T cell receptor (beta chain) was sequenced for a study of blood T cells in healthy people across ages. Study-level results: Relative to aged donors, long-lived donors carried more naive CD4+ cells and displayed higher diversity.

The trim removed 7 bases at V and 6 bases at J, leaving 6 bases unmatched. The CDR3 sequence is 13 residues long. PCR was performed a second time for roughly 7 to 12 cycles using a sample-barcoded 5' primer and a J-beta primer mix. In TCRdb, the 5' RACE reads were re-called with MiXCR into one record per CDR3 protein. The profile shows some 710,000 distinct CDR3 sequences, about 20% of them singletons. Per-sample PBMC isolation yielded at least 6.5 million cells. Per sample, extraction of total RNA gave at least 5.5 micrograms in every case. In its sample, this clonotype was seen many times. Its specificity is unknown.

Sequenced sample: blood. This chain links TRBV12-3 or TRBV12-4 with TRBJ2-1; 7 bases fit TRBD2. The origin of this receptor is an older man in good health. The CDR3 DNA reads as TGTGCCAGCAAACCTTCGGGGGGCAATGAGCAGTTCTTC. It encodes CASKPSGGNEQFF.